A single sample is the source of the 17 T cell receptor beta chains below, sequenced in a study of cytomegalovirus exposure and HLA in healthy donors. Use of 60 Vbeta and 13 Jbeta primers characterized the PCR. Sequencing was performed with immunoSEQ multiplex PCR; in TCRdb, only in-frame clones are kept and a portion is missing. This sample has roughly 100,000 clones, with approximately 11% found just once. Sequencing input: PBMCs. All receptors come from a man aged 35 to 55 in good health and CMV-seropositive.

Only a few counts were recorded for this clone. The chain is built from TRBV19 and TRBJ2-2, with unresolved D. The CDR3 consists of 11 residues. V was trimmed by 7 bases and J by 3 bases, leaving 3 bases between them. The V gene's germline CDR1 is LNHDA and CDR2 SQIVND (reference sequence). The CDR3 protein is CASIYTGELFF. CDR3 DNA sequence: TGTGCCAGTATCTACACCGGGGAGCTGTTTTTT.

CDR3 region: CASRERQGRNTEAFF. The CDR3 nucleotides are TGTGCCAGCAGGGAAAGACAGGGAAGGAACACTGAAGCTTTCTTT. V is TRBV2 and J is TRBJ1-1, with 7 bases lining up with TRBD1. CDR1 and CDR2 (germline): SNHLY, FYNNEI. The ends lost 6 bases at V and 1 base at J; junction bases unmatched: 8. This CDR3 has 15 amino acids.

The chain is built from TRBV28 and TRBJ1-4; D is perhaps TRBD1 (6 bases). Germline values: CDR1 MDHEN, CDR2 SYDVKM. With 4 bases removed from V and 3 bases from J, the gap between germline ends came to 21 bases. CDR3 length equals 18 residues. CDR3 sequence reads: CASSSQGSRDTSNEKLFF. Written as DNA, the CDR3 is TGTGCCAGCAGTTCCCAGGGCAGCCGGGACACATCTAATGAAAAACTGTTTTTT. The complete variable domain, with remaining parts taken from reference TRBV28 and TRBJ1-4, reads DVKVTQSSRYLVKRTGEKVFLECVQDMDHENMFWYRQDPGLGLRLIYFSYDVKMKEKGDIPEGYSVSREKKERFSLILESASTNQTSMYLCASSSQGSRDTSNEKLFFGSGTQLSVL.

This clone was recorded a few times. V usage is TRBV4-1 and J usage is TRBJ2-1; TRBD2 might be the D (6 bases). The CDR3 totals 13 residues. Germline loops: CDR1 MGHRA, CDR2 YSYEKL. V was shortened by 4 bases and J by 7 bases, with 11 bases between the two germline ends. The CDR3 DNA reads as TGCGCCAGCAGCCTTCTCGGGAGAAATGAGCAGTTCTTC. Protein sequence: CASSLLGRNEQFF.

V usage is TRBV15 and J usage is TRBJ1-1, with TRBD1 as a possible D gene (5 bases). This CDR3 comprises 18 residues. V was clipped by 0 bases and J by 5 bases, with 22 bases between them. Looked up from germline, CDR1 is LNHNV and CDR2 is YYDKDF (reference sequence). The CDR3 region is CATSRDRFVAGSATEAFF. The CDR3 nucleotides are TGTGCCACCAGCAGAGATAGGTTCGTGGCAGGGTCTGCTACTGAAGCTTTCTTT.

This clone showed up just a few times. V gene TRBV18 combines with J gene TRBJ1-2; tentative D call: TRBD1 (5 bases). Trimming shortened V by 4 bases and J by 6 bases, and 12 bases separated the two germline ends. The CDR3 consists of 13 residues. CDR1 is KGHSH and CDR2 is LQKENI in the germline V gene. In DNA, the CDR3 is TGTGCCAGCTCACGCGACCAGGGTGATGGCTACACCTTC. It specifies CASSRDQGDGYTF. The full variable domain, with the rest looked up from reference TRBV18 and TRBJ1-2, is NAGVMQNPRHLVRRRGQEARLRCSPMKGHSHVYWYRQLPEEGLKFMVYLQKENIIDESGMPKERFSAEFPKEGPSILRIQQVVRGDSAAYFCASSRDQGDGYTFGSGTRLTVV.

This clone was seen only a few times. The chain couples TRBV13 to TRBJ2-3, with 11 bases fitting TRBD2. V gave up 6 bases and J gave up 4 bases; unmatched junction bases: 21. Germline V gives CDR1 PRHDT, CDR2 FYEKMQ (reference sequence). The CDR3 has 20 residues. CDR3 nucleotides: TGTGCCAGCAGACGCCTGAGCAGGAATAGCGGGAGGGAGGGACCAGATACGCAGTATTTT. Translated: CASRRLSRNSGREGPDTQYF.

The gene calls are TRBV6-5 and TRBJ2-7; 11 bases align to TRBD2. The CDR3 totals 15 residues. V gave up 0 bases and J gave up 3 bases; unmatched junction bases: 1. CDR1 MNHEY and CDR2 SVGAGI come from the germline V gene. The CDR3 spells CASSYSLAGGYEQYF. The CDR3 DNA is TGTGCCAGCAGTTACTCCCTAGCGGGAGGCTACGAGCAGTACTTC.

Remarks on this clone: Other nucleotide sequences in the sample specify the same CDR3. This chain uses TRBV28 with TRBJ2-7; D perhaps matches TRBD1 (5 bases). From germline, CDR1 is MDHEN and CDR2 SYDVKM. Trimming cost V 5 bases and J 6 bases, with 20 bases left between them. The CDR3 loop spans 15 amino acids. CDR3 region: CASSPPGQQGGEQYF. The CDR3 DNA sequence: TGTGCCAGCAGTCCACCCGGGCAGCAGGGCGGCGAGCAGTACTTC.

This clone appeared a few times. The rearrangement links TRBV5-1 to TRBJ2-5; TRBD2 matches at 9 bases. CDR1 SGHRS and CDR2 YFSETQ come from the germline V gene. The CDR3 sequence is 16 residues long. V was clipped by 0 bases and J by 3 bases; unmatched bases: 6. The CDR3 DNA reads TGCGCCAGCAGCTTGGGAGGACTAGCGCTGAAAGAGACCCAGTACTTC. Translation: CASSLGGLALKETQYF. Based on the CDR3 plus reference TRBV5-1 and TRBJ2-5, the full variable domain is KAGVTQTPRYLIKTRGQQVTLSCSPISGHRSVSWYQQTPGQGLQFLFEYFSETQRNKGNFPGRFSGRQFSNSRSEMNVSTLELGDSALYLCASSLGGLALKETQYFGPGTRLLVL.

The rearrangement joins TRBV7-6 to TRBJ2-3, with D possibly matching TRBD2 (6 bases). V shed 0 bases and J shed 1 base, with 11 bases lying between them. The CDR3 loop spans 16 amino acids. Germline lookup yields CDR1 SGHVS and CDR2 FNYEAQ. CDR3 bases: TGTGCCAGCAGCTTAGCGCCGCCGGGGGGCACAGATACGCAGTATTTT. It is translated as CASSLAPPGGTDTQYF.

The chain links TRBV29-1 to TRBJ2-5; TRBD1 matches 11 bases. V was pared by 3 bases and J by 2 bases, with 5 bases of the junction left unmatched. This CDR3 has 15 amino acids. Germline V CDR1 and CDR2: SQVTM, ANQGSEA. The CDR3 is CSVDKGQGGQETQYF. CDR3 bases: TGCAGCGTTGACAAGGGACAGGGGGGACAAGAGACCCAGTACTTC.

The chain has TRBV27 and TRBJ2-3; 8 bases are a match to TRBD2. J gave up 4 bases and V 3 bases, and 3 bases lay outside the gene matches. The CDR3 sequence is 14 residues long. Germline V gene lookup returns CDR1 MNHEY and CDR2 SMNVEV (reference sequence). CDR3 nucleotide sequence: TGTGCCAGCAGTTTTAAGCGGGAGTCAGATACGCAGTATTTT. Translating it yields CASSFKRESDTQYF.

This clone came up a few times. The V gene is TRBV6-6, the J gene TRBJ2-3, with D perhaps matching TRBD2 (5 bases). Germline assignment: CDR1 MNHNY and CDR2 SVGAGI (reference sequence). V lost 0 bases, J lost 1 base, and 8 bases lay in between. This CDR3 contains 15 residues. This chain's CDR3 is CASSYSGGRTDTQYF. CDR3 bases: TGTGCCAGCAGTTACTCAGGCGGGCGCACAGATACGCAGTATTTT.

This clone was observed a handful of times. V usage is TRBV29-1 and J usage is TRBJ2-7; D perhaps matches TRBD2 (5 bases). The germline CDR1 and CDR2 sequences are SQVTM and ANQGSEA. V was pared by 7 bases and J by 5 bases, with 18 bases between. The CDR3 runs to 13 residues. The CDR3 spells CSAGGSGADEQYF. The CDR3, as DNA: TGCAGCGCCGGAGGCTCAGGCGCCGACGAGCAGTACTTC.

V gene TRBV28 combines with J gene TRBJ1-5, with D maybe TRBD1 (5 bases). Per the germline V gene, CDR1 is MDHEN and CDR2 is SYDVKM. The CDR3 spans 12 residues. The V gene lost 6 bases and the J gene lost 4 bases, with 7 bases spanning the gap. DNA for the CDR3: TGTGCCAGCAGCGGGGGGAATCAGCCCCAGCATTTT. Its translation: CASSGGNQPQHF.

This clone was observed a handful of times. The chain joins TRBV4-3 to TRBJ1-2, with D possibly matching TRBD1 (5 bases). Germline V CDR1 and CDR2: LGHNA, YSLEER. Trimming took off 4 bases at V and 0 bases at J, with 15 bases between the two ends. This CDR3 has 16 residues. This CDR3 is CASSPLGGAPNYGYTF. For the CDR3, the DNA is TGCGCCAGCAGCCCCCTGGGAGGGGCGCCTAACTATGGCTACACCTTC.